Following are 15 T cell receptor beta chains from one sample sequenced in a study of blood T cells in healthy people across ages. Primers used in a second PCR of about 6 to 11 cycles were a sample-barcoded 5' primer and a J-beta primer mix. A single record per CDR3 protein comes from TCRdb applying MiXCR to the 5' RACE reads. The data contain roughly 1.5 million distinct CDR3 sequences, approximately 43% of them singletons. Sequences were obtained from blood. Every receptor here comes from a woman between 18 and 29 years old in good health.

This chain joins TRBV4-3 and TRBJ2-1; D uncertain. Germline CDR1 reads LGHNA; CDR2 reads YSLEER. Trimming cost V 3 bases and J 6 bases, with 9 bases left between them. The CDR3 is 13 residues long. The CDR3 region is CASSHTSGNEQFF. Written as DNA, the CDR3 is TGCGCCAGCAGCCACACGTCGGGCAATGAGCAGTTCTTC.

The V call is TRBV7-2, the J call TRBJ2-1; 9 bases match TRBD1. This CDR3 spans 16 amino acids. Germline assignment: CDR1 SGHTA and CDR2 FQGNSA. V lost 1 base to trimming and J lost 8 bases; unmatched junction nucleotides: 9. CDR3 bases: TGTGCCAGCAGCTTAGAGGTCGGGACAGGGCGGGATGAGCAGTTCTTC. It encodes CASSLEVGTGRDEQFF.

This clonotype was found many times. The DNA for the CDR3 is TGTGCCAGCAGTTTGACTCGGAATTATGGCTACACCTTC. This sequence encodes CASSLTRNYGYTF. V gene TRBV12-3 or TRBV12-4 combines with J gene TRBJ1-2; D not resolved. This CDR3 contains 13 residues. Trimming removed 3 bases from V and 5 bases from J, with 10 bases in between.

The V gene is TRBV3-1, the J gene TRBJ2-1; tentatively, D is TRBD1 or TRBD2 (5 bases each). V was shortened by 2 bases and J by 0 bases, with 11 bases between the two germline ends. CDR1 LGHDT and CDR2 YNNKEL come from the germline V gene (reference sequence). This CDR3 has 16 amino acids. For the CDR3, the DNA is TGTGCCAGCAGCCAATGGGGGACGCACTCCTACAATGAGCAGTTCTTC. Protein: CASSQWGTHSYNEQFF.

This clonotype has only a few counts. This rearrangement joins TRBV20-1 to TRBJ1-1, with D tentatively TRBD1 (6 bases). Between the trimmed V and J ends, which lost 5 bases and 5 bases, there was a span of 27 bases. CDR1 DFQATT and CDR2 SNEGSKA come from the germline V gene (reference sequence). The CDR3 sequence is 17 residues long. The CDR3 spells CSAPPGTRTARRTEAFF. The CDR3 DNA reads TGCAGTGCTCCACCCGGTACCCGGACAGCCAGGCGGACTGAAGCTTTCTTT.

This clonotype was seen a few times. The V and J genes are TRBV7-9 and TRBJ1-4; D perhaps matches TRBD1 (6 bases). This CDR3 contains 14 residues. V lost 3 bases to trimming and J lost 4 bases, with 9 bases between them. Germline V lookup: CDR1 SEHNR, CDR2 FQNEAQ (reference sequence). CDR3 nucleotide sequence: TGTGCCAGCAGCTTCGGACAGAGTAATGAAAAACTGTTTTTT. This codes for CASSFGQSNEKLFF.

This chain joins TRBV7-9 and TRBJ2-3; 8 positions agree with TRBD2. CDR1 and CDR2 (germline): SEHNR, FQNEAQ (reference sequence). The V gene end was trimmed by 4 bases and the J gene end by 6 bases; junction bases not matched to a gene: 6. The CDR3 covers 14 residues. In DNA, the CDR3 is TGTGCCAGCAGCTCCGGGGGGGCTGTTGATACGCAGTATTTT. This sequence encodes CASSSGGAVDTQYF. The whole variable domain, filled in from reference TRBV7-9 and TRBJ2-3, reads DTGVSQNPRHKITKRGQNVTFRCDPISEHNRLYWYRQTLGQGPEFLTYFQNEAQLEKSRLLSDRFSAERPKGSFSTLEIQRTEQGDSAMYLCASSSGGAVDTQYFGPGTRLTVL.

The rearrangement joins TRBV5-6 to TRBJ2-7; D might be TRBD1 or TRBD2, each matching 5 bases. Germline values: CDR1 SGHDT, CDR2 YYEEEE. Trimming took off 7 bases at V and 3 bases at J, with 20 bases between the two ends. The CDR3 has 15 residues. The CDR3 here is CASLRRAIGGYEQYF. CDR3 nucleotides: TGTGCCAGCCTACGCCGAGCGATTGGGGGCTACGAGCAGTACTTC.

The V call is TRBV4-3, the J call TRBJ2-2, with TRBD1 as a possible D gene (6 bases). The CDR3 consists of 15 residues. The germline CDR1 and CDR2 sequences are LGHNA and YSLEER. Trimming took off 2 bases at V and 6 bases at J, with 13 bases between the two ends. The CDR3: CASSQTGTPPGELFF. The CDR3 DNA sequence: TGCGCCAGCAGCCAAACCGGGACACCGCCCGGGGAGCTGTTTTTT.

The CDR3 coding sequence is TGTGCCAGCAGCTCCCGTAGGGGTTGGTACAATGAGCAGTTCTTC. Its translation is CASSSRRGWYNEQFF. The V gene is TRBV5-8, the J gene TRBJ2-1, with D possibly matching TRBD1 (5 bases). The length of the CDR3 is 15 residues. In germline, CDR1 is SGHTS, CDR2 YDEGEE. Trimming took 3 bases from V and 4 from J, leaving 14 bases between them.

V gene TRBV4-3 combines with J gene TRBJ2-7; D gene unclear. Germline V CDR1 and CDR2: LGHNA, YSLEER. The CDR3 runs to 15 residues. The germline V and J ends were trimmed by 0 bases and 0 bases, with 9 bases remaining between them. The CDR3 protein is CASSQELEASYEQYF. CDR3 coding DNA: TGCGCCAGCAGCCAAGAGCTTGAGGCCTCCTACGAGCAGTACTTC.

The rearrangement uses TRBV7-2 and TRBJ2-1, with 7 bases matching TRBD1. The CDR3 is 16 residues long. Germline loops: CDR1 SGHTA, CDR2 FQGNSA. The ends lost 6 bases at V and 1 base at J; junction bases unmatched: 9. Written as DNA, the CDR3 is TGTGCCAGCAGGCAACAGGGGTGGGGGTCCTACAATGAGCAGTTCTTC. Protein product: CASRQQGWGSYNEQFF.

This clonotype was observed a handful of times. The CDR3 nucleotides are TGTGCCAGCAGTGTTGCCCGGGATCAAGCTTTCTTT. It codes for CASSVARDQAFF. V usage is TRBV6-6 and J usage is TRBJ1-1; D uncertain. The CDR3 spans 12 residues. Germline CDR1 reads MNHNY; CDR2 reads SVGAGI (reference sequence). V was trimmed by 5 bases and J by 9 bases, leaving 13 bases between them.

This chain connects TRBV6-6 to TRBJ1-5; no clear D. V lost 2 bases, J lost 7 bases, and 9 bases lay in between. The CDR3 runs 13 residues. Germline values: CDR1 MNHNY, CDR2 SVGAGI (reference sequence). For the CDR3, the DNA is TGTGCCAGCAGTTACCTTGTCTTGCAGCCCCAGCATTTT. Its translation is CASSYLVLQPQHF.

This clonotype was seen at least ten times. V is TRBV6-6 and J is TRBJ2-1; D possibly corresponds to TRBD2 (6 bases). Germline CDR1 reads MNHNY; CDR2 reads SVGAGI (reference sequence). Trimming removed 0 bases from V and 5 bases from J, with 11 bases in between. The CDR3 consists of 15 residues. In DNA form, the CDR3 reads TGTGCCAGCAGTTACTCGGTTCGGGAGAACAATGAGCAGTTCTTC. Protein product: CASSYSVRENNEQFF.